This entry lists 25 T cell receptor beta chains sequenced from one sample in a study of vaccination effects on CD4 cells after COVID-19. Libraries were prepared by immunoSEQ multiplex PCR; TCRdb keeps only in-frame clonotypes and omits some of them. The sample lists fewer than 40,000 clones, under 80% occurring once. These receptors' targets are unknown. Under the ViraFEST assay, PBMC were stimulated with viral peptide pools so that antigen-specific CD4+ T cells expanded. Sequencing was performed afterwards. CD4+ T cells were isolated after approximately 10 days of culture. According to PCR results, the person was infected with SARS-CoV-2 between March and December 2020. This specimen consisted of CD4+ T cells from PBMCs cultured with a peptide pool, obtained before COVID-19 vaccination. These receptors were collected from a human donor who had a prior SARS-CoV-2 infection.

This clone was seen a few times. CDR3 bases: TGTGCCAGCAGCCAAGTTTTTGCGTCGGCGGGGAACTACGAGCAGTACTTC. Its protein is CASSQVFASAGNYEQYF. The chain joins TRBV3-1 (or the pseudogene TRBV3-2) to TRBJ2-7, with D perhaps matching TRBD2 (6 bases). CDR3 size: 17 residues. V lost 1 base and J 3 bases, leaving 19 bases between the germline ends. CDR1 and CDR2 from the germline V gene are LGHDT and YNNKEL (reference sequence).

This chain connects TRBV13 to TRBJ2-1; 7 bases map to TRBD1. The junction had 7 bases not matched to a gene; V was cut back by 1 base and J by 7 bases. This CDR3 contains 15 residues. Germline CDR1 PRHDT, CDR2 FYEKMQ (reference sequence). The CDR3 protein is CASSLEGGVMNEQFF. CDR3 coding DNA: TGTGCCAGCAGCTTAGAAGGGGGCGTTATGAATGAGCAGTTCTTC.

The J gene is TRBJ1-2, the V gene TRBV6-6, with 7 bases identical to TRBD1. The CDR3 length is 13 residues. The germline gives CDR1 MNHNY, CDR2 SVGAGI (reference sequence). The ends lost 6 bases at V and 4 bases at J; junction bases unmatched: 5. This chain's CDR3 is CASRRQGVYGYTF. CDR3 sequence (DNA): TGTGCCAGCAGACGACAGGGTGTCTATGGCTACACCTTC.

This clone was found a few times. This chain joins TRBV10-3 and TRBJ1-5, with D uncertain. V dropped 11 bases and J dropped 7 bases, with 9 bases sitting between them. The CDR3 runs to 10 residues. CDR1 and CDR2 from the germline V gene are ENHRY and SYGVKD. The CDR3 spells CACGRQPQHF. CDR3 in DNA: TGTGCCTGTGGGCGGCAGCCCCAGCATTTT.

The chain has TRBV27 and TRBJ2-3, with TRBD2 matching over 10 bases. Trimming took 2 bases from V and 6 from J; bases not matched to a gene: 2. CDR3 length: 14 residues. Germline-derived CDR1 and CDR2 are MNHEY and SMNVEV (reference sequence). The CDR3: CASSLLAGADTQYF. CDR3 coding DNA: TGTGCCAGCAGTTTACTAGCGGGAGCCGATACGCAGTATTTT.

The genes are TRBV24-1 and TRBJ1-4; D gene ambiguous. V was shortened by 2 bases and J by 5 bases, with 8 bases between the two germline ends. CDR3 length: 14 residues. Germline lookup yields CDR1 KGHDR and CDR2 SFDVKD. In nucleotides, the CDR3 is TGTGCCACCAGTGATTCTCACAGAAATGAAAAACTGTTTTTT. This gives the protein CATSDSHRNEKLFF.

V usage is TRBV6-5 and J usage is TRBJ2-7; 9 nucleotides line up with TRBD1. The CDR3 runs to 15 residues. Germline CDR1 and CDR2: MNHEY and SVGAGI. V dropped 2 bases and J dropped 6; count of bases not matched to a gene: 8. CDR3 residues: CASSYDWDRVGEQYF. The DNA for the CDR3 is TGTGCCAGCAGTTACGACTGGGACAGGGTTGGCGAGCAGTACTTC.

The J gene is TRBJ2-7, the V gene TRBV7-3; 8 nucleotides align to TRBD1. The germline CDR1 and CDR2 sequences are SGHTA and FQGTGA. V lost 2 bases to trimming and J lost 1 base; unmatched junction nucleotides: 4. The CDR3 totals 15 residues. The CDR3, as DNA: TGTGCCAGCAGCTTAGCAGGGGGCTTGTCCTACGAGCAGTACTTC. It specifies CASSLAGGLSYEQYF.

The genes are TRBV7-8 and TRBJ1-3; no firm D call. The CDR3 is made up of 15 amino acids. V shed 3 bases and J shed 4 bases, with 13 bases lying between them. Germline V gene lookup returns CDR1 SGHVS and CDR2 FQNEAQ. The CDR3 DNA is TGTGCCAGCAGCTTGGATGGGGTGTGGGGAAACACCATATATTTT. Its protein product is CASSLDGVWGNTIYF. Full variable domain (missing parts from reference TRBV7-8 and TRBJ1-3): GAGVSQSPRYKVAKRGQDVALRCDPISGHVSLFWYQQALGQGPEFLTYFQNEAQLDKSGLPSDRFFAERPEGSVSTLKIQRTQQEDSAVYLCASSLDGVWGNTIYFGEGSWLTVV.

The chain combines TRBV7-2 with TRBJ1-2; maybe TRBD1 (6 bases). Per germline, CDR1 SGHTA and CDR2 FQGNSA. V was trimmed by 5 bases and J by 7 bases, leaving 11 bases between them. The CDR3 is 12 residues long. CDR3 region: CASSTNRVGYTF. In nucleotides, the CDR3 is TGTGCCAGCAGCACAAACAGGGTTGGCTACACCTTC.

This chain links TRBV7-2 with TRBJ2-7, with D possibly matching TRBD2 (5 bases). CDR3 length: 13 amino acids. Germline CDR1 reads SGHTA; CDR2 reads FQGNSA. Trimming removed 5 bases from V and 2 bases from J, with 10 bases in between. The CDR3 loop reads CASSHREAYEQYF. The CDR3 region has the DNA TGTGCCAGCAGCCACCGGGAAGCCTACGAGCAGTACTTC.

As DNA, the CDR3 is TGTGCCAGCAGCCCTACGGTAGCGGGGGGTGGAGAGACCCAGTACTTC. The encoded protein is CASSPTVAGGGETQYF. The J gene is TRBJ2-5, the V gene TRBV13; 10 nucleotides align to TRBD2. There are 16 residues in the CDR3. From germline, CDR1 is PRHDT and CDR2 FYEKMQ (reference sequence). Losses at the gene ends were 5 bases for V and 4 bases for J; bases not matched to a gene: 10. Together with reference TRBV13 and TRBJ2-5, the CDR3 gives the full variable domain: AAGVIQSPRHLIKEKRETATLKCYPIPRHDTVYWYQQGPGQDPQFLISFYEKMQSDKGSIPDRFSAQQFSDYHSELNMSSLELGDSALYFCASSPTVAGGGETQYFGPGTRLLVL.

The rearrangement uses TRBV2 and TRBJ1-1, with D perhaps matching TRBD1 (6 bases). The CDR3 is made up of 14 amino acids. V dropped 0 bases and J dropped 8 bases, with 13 bases sitting between them. Germline CDR1 SNHLY, CDR2 FYNNEI. In DNA form, the CDR3 reads TGTGCCAGCAGTGAAGCGCAGGGGAGTTGGGAAGCTTTCTTT. Protein sequence: CASSEAQGSWEAFF.

The chain uses TRBV19 and TRBJ1-5; D unclear. The CDR3 covers 15 residues. The V end was cut by 0 bases, the J end by 0 bases, with 6 bases between. The germline V gene has CDR1 LNHDA and CDR2 SQIVND (reference sequence). The CDR3 region is CASSIDPHSNQPQHF. DNA of the CDR3: TGTGCCAGTAGTATAGATCCCCATAGCAATCAGCCCCAGCATTTT.

The rearrangement uses TRBV28 and TRBJ1-4; the D is unclear. The CDR3 consists of 14 residues. Germline CDR1 and CDR2: MDHEN and SYDVKM. The V and J ends lost 2 bases and 7 bases respectively, with 11 bases between them. CDR3 nucleotide sequence: TGTGCCAGCAGTTTAAGGGATGGCGGTGAAAAACTGTTTTTT. Encoded protein: CASSLRDGGEKLFF.

This clone has more than one count but fewer than ten. V and J are TRBV5-4 and TRBJ2-1; 8 positions match TRBD2. This CDR3 spans 15 amino acids. J was trimmed by 9 bases and V by 1 base; bases with no gene match: 9. Germline CDR1 and CDR2: SGHNT and YYREEE (reference sequence). The CDR3 DNA is TGTGCCAGCAGCTTGAGTTCGGGAGGGCCCGGTGAGCAGTTCTTC. It encodes CASSLSSGGPGEQFF.

This clone appeared once. This chain uses TRBV15 with TRBJ1-1; D unresolved. This CDR3 has 15 residues. Germline values: CDR1 LNHNV, CDR2 YYDKDF (reference sequence). In DNA, the CDR3 is TGTGCGTCTAGGGCGGAAAGGGCCAAAAACACTGAAGCTTTCTTT. This sequence encodes CASRAERAKNTEAFF.

This clone was seen only a few times. This chain uses TRBV7-3 with TRBJ2-2; 8 bases are a match to TRBD2. The CDR3 runs 14 residues. The V and J ends lost 2 bases and 5 bases, in that order; junction bases with no gene match: 1. The V gene's germline CDR1 is SGHTA and CDR2 FQGTGA. The CDR3 here is CASSLGGGTGELFF. The CDR3 DNA sequence: TGTGCCAGCAGCTTAGGCGGGGGGACCGGGGAGCTGTTTTTT. The full variable domain, in which reference TRBV7-3 and TRBJ2-2 provide the parts outside the CDR3, is GAGVSQTPSNKVTEKGKYVELRCDPISGHTALYWYRQSLGQGPEFLIYFQGTGAADDSGLPNDRFFAVRPEGSVSTLKIQRTERGDSAVYLCASSLGGGTGELFFGEGSRLTVL.

V usage is TRBV18 and J usage is TRBJ1-6; 9 positions match TRBD1. The ends lost 2 bases at V and 13 bases at J; junction bases unmatched: 6. This CDR3 comprises 14 residues. CDR1 is KGHSH and CDR2 is LQKENI in the germline V gene. The CDR3 coding sequence is TGTGCCAGCTCACCAGAAGGACAGGGGTCCCCCCTCCACTTT. It specifies CASSPEGQGSPLHF.

This sequence joins TRBV9 and TRBJ1-3, with D maybe TRBD1 (5 bases). V lost 4 bases to trimming and J lost 0 bases, with 14 bases between them. This CDR3 has 16 residues. CDR1 is SGDLS, CDR2 YYNGEE, per germline. The CDR3 region has the DNA TGTGCCAGCAGCCCCCGGGACGGTAGCTCTGGAAACACCATATATTTT. Protein sequence: CASSPRDGSSGNTIYF.

The chain has TRBV5-4 and TRBJ2-3; TRBD1 aligns across 12 bases. V was pared by 3 bases and J by 8 bases, with 7 bases of the junction left unmatched. The CDR3 totals 15 residues. Germline lookup yields CDR1 SGHNT and CDR2 YYREEE (reference sequence). The CDR3 sequence: CASSSAGTGGVTQYF. The CDR3 DNA reads as TGTGCCAGCAGCTCGGCCGGGACAGGGGGCGTTACGCAGTATTTT. Drawing the rest from reference TRBV5-4 and TRBJ2-3, the complete variable domain is ETGVTQSPTHLIKTRGQQVTLRCSSQSGHNTVSWYQQALGQGPQFIFQYYREEENGRGNFPPRFSGLQFPNYSSELNVNALELDDSALYLCASSSAGTGGVTQYFGPGTRLTVL.

Comments on this clone: A read error may produce the germline difference seen at one junction end. The chain has TRBV2 and TRBJ1-2; 7 bases line up with TRBD1. The CDR3 extends over 12 amino acids. Germline lookup yields CDR1 SNHLY and CDR2 FYNNEI. CDR3 in amino acids: CASSLNPGQPYF. The CDR3 DNA follows: TGTGCCAGCAGTTTAAACCCGGGACAGCCTTACTTC.

The J gene is TRBJ1-1, the V gene TRBV6-5; the match to TRBD1 covers 9 bases. CDR3 length: 15 amino acids. Looked up from germline, CDR1 is MNHEY and CDR2 is SVGAGI. J lost 5 bases, V lost 6 bases, and 10 bases had no gene match. The CDR3 loop is CASRAGQGSGTEAFF. In nucleotides, the CDR3 is TGTGCCAGCAGGGCAGGACAGGGGTCGGGAACTGAAGCTTTCTTT.

The V gene is TRBV29-1, the J gene TRBJ1-2; D perhaps matches TRBD1 (6 bases). The CDR3 has 15 amino acids. Germline V gives CDR1 SQVTM, CDR2 ANQGSEA. Trimming removed 4 bases at V and 3 bases at J, with 18 bases between. DNA of the CDR3: TGCAGCGTTGTTGGTAGGGGGAGTATTGACTATGGCTACACCTTC. Protein sequence: CSVVGRGSIDYGYTF.

The V and J genes are TRBV5-6 and TRBJ1-2, with 7 bases matching TRBD1. V gave up 3 bases and J gave up 7 bases; unmatched junction bases: 12. CDR3 length: 15 residues. Germline V gene data show CDR1 as SGHDT and CDR2 as YYEEEE. The CDR3 nucleotides are TGTGCCAGCAGCTGGGGGTTGGGGACAGAGAGTGGCTACACCTTC. It encodes CASSWGLGTESGYTF.